The sequence of this TCR beta chain was determined in a study of cytomegalovirus exposure and HLA in healthy donors. This clone showed up just once. CDR3 length: 13 residues. V lost 6 bases to trimming and J lost 7 bases; unmatched junction nucleotides: 4. Germline V gene data show CDR1 as SQVTM and CDR2 as ANQGSEA. 60 Vbeta and 13 Jbeta primers were used in PCR. TCRdb's table, derived via immunoSEQ multiplex PCR, lists solely in-frame clones and lacks some. Altogether roughly 170,000 clones are present, approximately 80% being singletons, with the ten largest covering over 2%. The sequence derives from a woman aged 25 to 39 in good health and CMV-seronegative. This sequence joins TRBV29-1 and TRBJ1-6, with TRBD1 identical over 9 bases. Sequenced input: PBMCs. This CDR3 reads CSVGQGENSPLHF. The CDR3 DNA is TGCAGCGTGGGACAGGGAGAGAATTCACCCCTCCACTTT.